This TCR beta chain was captured by sequencing in a study of cytotoxic CD8 clonotypes in ibrutinib-treated CLL. Study as a whole: Outcomes included some 25 partial and 2 complete responses; after median about 5.5 years, approximately 14 stayed remitted and approximately 12 progressed. Specimens for response were gathered following a median about a year of therapy, spanning 6 to 36. Averaging across samples gave about 230,000 productive templates and 94,082 productive rearrangements.

TCRdb's copy holds only in-frame clones and misses some; the assay was immunoSEQ multiplex PCR. The sample yields 15,000 to 20,000 clones, around 85% seen once. Study observations and caveats: Under treatment, the uncommon public clonotypes either contracted or remained stable.

As for this clone: As yet, its antigen is unknown.

This material consisted of PBMCs, taken before ibrutinib treatment. The clonotype originates from a human donor with chronic lymphocytic leukemia.

CDR3 in DNA: TGTGCCAGCAGCAAAAGGGAGGGACAGGCCGCGGGCTACACCTTC. It encodes CASSKREGQAAGYTF. The J gene is TRBJ1-2, the V gene TRBV21-1; TRBD1, the table's D call, lacks a check against the DNA. TRBV21-1 is classified as a pseudogene. This CDR3 region has 15 residues.